The source of this TCR beta chain is a study of lymphopenia after photon versus proton radiotherapy (dated by TCRdb to the late 2010s). Study-wide context: Photon and proton radiation therapy were compared by the study for their immunological effects in patients with gastrointestinal tumors who developed high-grade lymphopenia. A cohort of around 18 patients with gastrointestinal tumors who received either photon or proton therapy and subsequently developed lymphopenia was included. The study aimed to characterize how the two radiation modalities differ in their impact on the immune system.

Looking up the germline V gene yields CDR1 SGHDT and CDR2 YYEEEE. The CDR3 contains 14 residues, cysteine and phenylalanine counted. Just CDR3 DNA is preserved here, 42 bases in frame from base 1. At the junction V is shortened by 2 bases and J by 5 bases; bases outside the gene matches: 5. General findings and caveats noted by the study authors: During treatment, patients who received photon therapy lost naive T cells and TCR diversity and gained effector/memory populations, whereas patients who received proton therapy remained relatively stable. Across the cohort, a larger post-nadir drop in TCR diversity was inversely correlated with overall survival time among patients who died. The survival association was assessed only in patients who died, and the authors presented better survival with proton therapy as a possibility rather than a demonstrated result. Once the lymphocyte count had reached its nadir, the repertoires of photon-treated patients showed oligoclonal expansion, particularly of CD8+ Temra cells, and this expansion drove the decline in diversity.

Receptor libraries were prepared by the immunoSEQ multiplex PCR assay. Deep sequencing of rearranged TCR beta loci, alongside multiparametric flow cytometry, was used to profile T cell repertoires. TCRdb mirrors the immuneACCESS table, restricted to in-frame sequences. Some clones are absent from its copies; in checked studies, under half trace to an unresolved V gene, and the reason for the others is unknown. For this sample there are 67,000 or so clones; around 87% appear just once. 10% to 11% of the sample goes to the ten largest clones. A single count supports this clone. Its antigen has not been determined. There are no base qualities to consult, and no much larger clone falls within one base.

The rearranged chain carries TRBV5-6 and TRBJ2-3; TRBD2 fits 7 bases in the junction. The sequencing used peripheral blood, collected from a patient treated with proton-based radiotherapy. This clonotype was obtained from a man at least 80 years old with esophageal cancer. The DNA reads TGTGCCAGCAGCTTCGGGGGGTGGGAAGATACGCAGTATTTT. Its translation reads: CASSFGGWEDTQYF.